A selection of T cell receptor beta chains follows, all from one sample in a study of T cells in Graves' hyperthyroidism and ophthalmopathy. TCRdb re-called the multiplex PCR reads through MiXCR, storing one row per CDR3 protein. The repertoire holds about 290,000 distinct CDR3 sequences, approximately 13% seen once, with less than 8% in the top ten. The sample comprised blood. These receptors came from a woman between 35 and 50 years old with Graves' hyperthyroidism. CDR3s include the opening cysteine and the closing phenylalanine or tryptophan. Each record gives: clone size, V gene, D gene, J gene, CDR3 DNA, CDR3 protein. D genes are given only for firm matches. Size is stated for part of the rows, as once, few or many counts, or as a class when the clone is expanded.

clone size: many; V gene: TRBV11-2; D gene: TRBD1; J gene: TRBJ1-3; CDR3 DNA: TGTGCCAGCAGTTCTACGCCGGGACAGGGGAACACCATATATTTT; CDR3 protein: CASSSTPGQGNTIYF
clone size: few; V gene: TRBV11-2; D gene: TRBD1; J gene: TRBJ1-6; CDR3 DNA: TGTGCCAGCAGCTTAAGACAGGGGGCGGATTCACCCCTCCACTTT; CDR3 protein: CASSLRQGADSPLHF
clone size: .; V gene: TRBV2; D gene: .; J gene: TRBJ2-2; CDR3 DNA: TGTGCCAGCAGTGAGTGGGTTGCCGGGGAGCTGTTTTTT; CDR3 protein: CASSEWVAGELFF
clone size: .; V gene: TRBV6-2/TRBV6-3; D gene: .; J gene: TRBJ1-5; CDR3 DNA: TGTGCCAGCAGTTACTGGGGGGAGGGCAATCAGCCCCAGCATTTT; CDR3 protein: CASSYWGEGNQPQHF
clone size: .; V gene: TRBV18; D gene: TRBD1; J gene: TRBJ2-1; CDR3 DNA: TGTGCCAGCTCAGACAGGGAAAACGGTGGCTACAATGAGCAGTTCTTC; CDR3 protein: CASSDRENGGYNEQFF
clone size: few; V gene: TRBV25-1; D gene: .; J gene: TRBJ1-1; CDR3 DNA: TGTGCCAGCAGTCAGGGTCGGGGGTGGGGCACTGAAGCTTTCTTT; CDR3 protein: CASSQGRGWGTEAFF
clone size: many; V gene: TRBV24-1; D gene: TRBD1; J gene: TRBJ1-1; CDR3 DNA: TGTGCCACCAGTAAGTCGACAGGGGGCCGAAATGAAGCTTTCTTT; CDR3 protein: CATSKSTGGRNEAFF
clone size: few; V gene: TRBV5-1; D gene: .; J gene: TRBJ2-7; CDR3 DNA: TGCGCCAGCAGTCTCGACAAGAGCTCCTACGAGCAGTACTTC; CDR3 protein: CASSLDKSSYEQYF
clone size: .; V gene: TRBV30; D gene: .; J gene: TRBJ2-7; CDR3 DNA: TGTGCCTGGAGCCGAGGGTACGAGCAGTACTTC; CDR3 protein: CAWSRGYEQYF
clone size: .; V gene: TRBV12-5; D gene: .; J gene: TRBJ1-5; CDR3 DNA: TGTGCTAGTGGTCGGCCACCCCCCGAGGGGCCCCAGCATTTT; CDR3 protein: CASGRPPPEGPQHF
clone size: .; V gene: TRBV4-1; D gene: .; J gene: TRBJ2-3; CDR3 DNA: TGCGCCAGCAGCCAAGGGGTTACAACAGATACGCAGTATTTT; CDR3 protein: CASSQGVTTDTQYF
clone size: many; V gene: TRBV10-3; D gene: TRBD1; J gene: TRBJ2-7; CDR3 DNA: TGTGCCATCAGAGAGGGACAGGGGGGCGAGCAGTACTTC; CDR3 protein: CAIREGQGGEQYF